This TCR beta chain was sequenced during a study of beta chain features in type 1 diabetes. Study findings and constraints: All four CD4+ subsets of Type 1 diabetes patients contained TCRB CDR3s that were moderately but significantly shorter. Shorter templates might be favored by PCR, equally in patients and controls.

This clone was seen a handful of times. What it binds is unknown. The sequenced template was cDNA made from the entire isolated RNA. Clones were sequenced by immunoSEQ multiplex PCR, and TCRdb holds only the in-frame ones, with some missing. Here the sample spans some 370,000 clones, over 8.5% being singletons. Trimming removed 0 bases from V and 3 bases from J, with 8 bases in between. This CDR3 has 14 amino acids. Germline CDR1 and CDR2: SGHDN and FVKESK. Sequencing was carried out using central memory CD4+ T cells from blood. The sequence was collected from a man aged 25-45 years with type 1 diabetes. The chain uses TRBV14 and TRBJ1-1, with D tentatively TRBD1 (6 bases). This CDR3 reads CASSQEPGDTEAFF. In DNA, the CDR3 is TGTGCCAGCAGCCAAGAACCAGGGGACACTGAAGCTTTCTTT.